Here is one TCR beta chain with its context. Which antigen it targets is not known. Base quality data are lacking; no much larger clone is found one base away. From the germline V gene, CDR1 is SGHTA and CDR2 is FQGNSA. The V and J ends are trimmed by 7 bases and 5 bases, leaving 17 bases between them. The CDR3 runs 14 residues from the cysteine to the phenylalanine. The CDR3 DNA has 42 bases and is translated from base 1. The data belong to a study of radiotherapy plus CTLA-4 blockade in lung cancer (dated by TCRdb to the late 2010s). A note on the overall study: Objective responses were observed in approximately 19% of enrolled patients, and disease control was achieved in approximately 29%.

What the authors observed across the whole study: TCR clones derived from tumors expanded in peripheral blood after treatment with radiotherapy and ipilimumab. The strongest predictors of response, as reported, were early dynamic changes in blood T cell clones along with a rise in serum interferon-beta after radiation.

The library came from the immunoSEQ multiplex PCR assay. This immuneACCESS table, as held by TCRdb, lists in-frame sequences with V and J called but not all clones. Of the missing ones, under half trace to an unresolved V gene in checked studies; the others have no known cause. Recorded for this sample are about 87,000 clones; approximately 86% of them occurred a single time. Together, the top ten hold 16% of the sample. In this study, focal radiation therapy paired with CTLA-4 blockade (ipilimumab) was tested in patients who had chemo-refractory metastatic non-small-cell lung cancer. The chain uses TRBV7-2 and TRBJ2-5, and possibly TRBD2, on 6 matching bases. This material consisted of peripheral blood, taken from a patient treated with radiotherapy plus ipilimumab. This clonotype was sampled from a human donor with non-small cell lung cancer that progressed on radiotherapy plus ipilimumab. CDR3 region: CASTRGGAWETQYF. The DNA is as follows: TGTGCCAGCACCCGAGGAGGGGCTTGGGAGACCCAGTACTTC.